Here is one TCR beta chain with its context. Its target is unknown. This entry is derived from a study of a mutant IDH1 vaccine in newly diagnosed glioma. Only in-frame clones appear in the TCRdb table, and some are missing; sequencing was by immunoSEQ multiplex PCR. Here the sample spans 35,000 to 40,000 clones, roughly 89% being singletons. Described time point: baseline, week 1 (first vaccination visit). This sample's treatment: pre-vaccination baseline after standard-of-care therapy. Study-level findings and limits: Pseudoprogression seemingly bore no relation to changes in top peripheral T cell clonotypes.

CDR3 length equals 11 residues. The ends were cut back, 2 bases at V and 11 bases at J, with 7 bases in the middle. Germline lookup yields CDR1 SNHLY and CDR2 FYNNEI. The origin of this receptor is a man younger than 35 with glioma. The chain has TRBV2 and TRBJ1-5; no firm D call. The sequences come from PBMCs, collected from a glioma patient treated with radiotherapy, temozolomide or both. The chain's CDR3 is CASSEQKSQHF. The DNA for the CDR3 is TGTGCCAGCAGTGAACAGAAGTCCCAGCATTTT.